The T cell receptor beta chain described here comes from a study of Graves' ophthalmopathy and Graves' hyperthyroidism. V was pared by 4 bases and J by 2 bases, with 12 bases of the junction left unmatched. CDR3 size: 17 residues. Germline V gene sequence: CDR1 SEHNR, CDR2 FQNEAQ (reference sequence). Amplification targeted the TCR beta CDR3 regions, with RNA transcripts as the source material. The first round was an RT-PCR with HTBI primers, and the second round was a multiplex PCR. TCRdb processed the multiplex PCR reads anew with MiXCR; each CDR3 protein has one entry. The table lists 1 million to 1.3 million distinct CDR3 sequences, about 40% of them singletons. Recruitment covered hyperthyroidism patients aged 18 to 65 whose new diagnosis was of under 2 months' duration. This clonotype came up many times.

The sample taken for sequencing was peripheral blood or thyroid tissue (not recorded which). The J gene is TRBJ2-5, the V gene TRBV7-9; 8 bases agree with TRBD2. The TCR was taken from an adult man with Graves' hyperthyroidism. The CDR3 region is CASSSGLGVKRQETQYF. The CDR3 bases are TGTGCCAGCAGCTCGGGACTAGGGGTGAAGAGACAAGAGACCCAGTACTTC.